This TCR beta chain was captured by sequencing in a study of cytomegalovirus exposure and HLA in healthy donors. On the study more broadly: A subsequent analysis reported that the roughly 120 validation repertoires were produced on the same platform that had also been used for the 500 to 700 first-cohort repertoires. Overall study results and limits: Among TCR sequences, most were rare, though some public TCRs appeared in many donors. The study recorded 150 to 200 TCR beta chains that were cytomegalovirus-associated. As was reported, the classifier diagnosed cytomegalovirus status with high specificity and sensitivity.

Note on this clone: Its specificity is not known.

The germline V gene encodes CDR1 MNHNS and CDR2 SASEGT. This CDR3 is 13 amino acids long. V lost 6 bases to trimming and J lost 5 bases, with 13 bases between them. TCRdb's table, derived via immunoSEQ multiplex PCR, lists solely in-frame clones and lacks some. The sample contains roughly 47,000 clones, roughly 93% of which appear only once. The chain combines TRBV6-1 with TRBJ1-2; D remains ambiguous. Sequencing was performed on PBMCs. The receptor was isolated from a woman in her late teens or twenties in good health and CMV-seronegative. CDR3 region: CASRHREPYGYTF. The CDR3 DNA reads as TGTGCCAGCAGACACCGGGAACCGTATGGCTACACCTTC.